This T cell receptor beta chain emerged from a study of T cell repertoires in cytomegalovirus infection. Study observations and caveats: Across the ex vivo response, the dominant clonotypes were HLA-C-restricted CMV-specific TCR beta clonotypes. CMV carriers with the relevant HLA were identified by cumulative public TCR beta family frequency.

This clonotype was seen just once. The antigen remains unidentified. TCRdb itself ran the reads through MiXCR, one entry per CDR3 protein. The sample has some 590,000 distinct CDR3 sequences; around two fifths are singletons. V was cut by 1 base and J by 2 bases, with 15 bases left in between. Germline CDR1 reads DFQATT; CDR2 reads SNEGSKA (reference sequence). The CDR3 loop spans 16 amino acids. The input for sequencing was cultured PBMCs, taken from culture after CMV antigen stimulation. The chain is built from TRBV20-1 and TRBJ1-5; D not resolved. The TCR comes from a human donor in good health (CMV status not recorded). Some clones in this sample may be carry-over from other donors' samples. This CDR3 reads CSARVDTGLGNQPQHF. The CDR3, as DNA: TGCAGTGCTAGAGTTGATACGGGTCTAGGCAATCAGCCCCAGCATTTT.